The present entry profiles one TCR beta chain with its context. As yet, its antigen is unknown. Sequence data for DNA of cultured CD4+ T cells were generated by the Oncomine TCR Beta short-read assay. TCRdb redid the calling of the PCR reads with MiXCR, one entry per CDR3 protein. The sample records 15,000 to 20,000 distinct CDR3 sequences, roughly 56% being singletons. This sample stems from a study of vaccination and CD4 T cells after COVID-19. Study background: In the convalescent cohort, there were six males and four females, two of them Hispanic. The authors used overlapping spike peptides from SARS-CoV-2, HCoV-NL63, HCoV-OC43 and HCoV-229E to stimulate cells. Convalescent patients gave post-COVID blood a median around 91 days post-diagnosis, range 35 to 161. Study-level results: There was no significant change from around 21 to 38 median reactive clonotypes.

The CDR3 is 14 amino acids. Germline V gene sequence: CDR1 SNHLY, CDR2 FYNNEI. With V trimmed by 5 bases and J by 8 bases, 9 bases remained unmatched. Described treatment: approximately nine-day PBMC culture with coronavirus spike peptide pools or control peptides (ViraFEST assay). Sequenced here: cultured CD4+ T cells from blood, sampled after SARS-CoV-2 vaccination. The source is a human donor with COVID-19. The chain links TRBV2 to TRBJ1-5, with 7 bases aligning to TRBD1. The chain's CDR3 is CASSLLQGWEPQHF. CDR3 in DNA: TGTGCCAGCAGTCTTCTACAGGGGTGGGAGCCCCAGCATTTT.